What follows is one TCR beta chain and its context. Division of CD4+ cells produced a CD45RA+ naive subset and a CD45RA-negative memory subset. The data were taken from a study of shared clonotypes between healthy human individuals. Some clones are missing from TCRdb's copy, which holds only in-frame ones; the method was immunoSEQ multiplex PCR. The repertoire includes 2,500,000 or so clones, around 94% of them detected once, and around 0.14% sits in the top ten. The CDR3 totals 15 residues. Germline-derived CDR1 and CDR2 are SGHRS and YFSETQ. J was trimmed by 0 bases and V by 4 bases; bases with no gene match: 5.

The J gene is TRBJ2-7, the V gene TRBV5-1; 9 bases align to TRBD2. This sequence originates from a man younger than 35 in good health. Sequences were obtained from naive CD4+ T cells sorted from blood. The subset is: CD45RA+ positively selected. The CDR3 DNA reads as TGCGCCAGCAGCCCAACTAGCGGGTACTCCTACGAGCAGTACTTC. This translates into CASSPTSGYSYEQYF.